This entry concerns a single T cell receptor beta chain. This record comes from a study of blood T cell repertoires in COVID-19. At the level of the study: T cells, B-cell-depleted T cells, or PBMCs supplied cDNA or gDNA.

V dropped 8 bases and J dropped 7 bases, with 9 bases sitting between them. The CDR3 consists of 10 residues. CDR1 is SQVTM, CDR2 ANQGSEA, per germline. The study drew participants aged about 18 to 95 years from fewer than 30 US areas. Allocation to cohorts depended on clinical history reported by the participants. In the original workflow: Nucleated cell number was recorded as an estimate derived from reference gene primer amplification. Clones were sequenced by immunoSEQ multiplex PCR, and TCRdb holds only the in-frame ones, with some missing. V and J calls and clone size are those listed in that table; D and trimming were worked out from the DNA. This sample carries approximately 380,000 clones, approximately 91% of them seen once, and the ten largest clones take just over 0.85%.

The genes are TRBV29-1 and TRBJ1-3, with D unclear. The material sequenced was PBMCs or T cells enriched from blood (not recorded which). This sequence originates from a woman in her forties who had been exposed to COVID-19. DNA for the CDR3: TGCAGCCCTGGCCCGAACACCATATATTTT. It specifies CSPGPNTIYF.